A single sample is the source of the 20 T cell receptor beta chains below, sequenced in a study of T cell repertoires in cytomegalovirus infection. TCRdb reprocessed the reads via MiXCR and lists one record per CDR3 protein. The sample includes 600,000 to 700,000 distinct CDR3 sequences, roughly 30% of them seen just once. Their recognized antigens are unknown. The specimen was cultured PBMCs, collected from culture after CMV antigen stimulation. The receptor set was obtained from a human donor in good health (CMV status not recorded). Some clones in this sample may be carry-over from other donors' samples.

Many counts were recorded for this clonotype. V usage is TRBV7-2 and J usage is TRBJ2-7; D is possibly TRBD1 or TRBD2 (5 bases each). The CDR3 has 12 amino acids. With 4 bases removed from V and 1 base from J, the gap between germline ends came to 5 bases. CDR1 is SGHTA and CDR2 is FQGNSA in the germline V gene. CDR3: CASSWGSYEQYF. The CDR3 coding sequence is TGTGCCAGCAGCTGGGGGTCCTACGAGCAGTACTTC. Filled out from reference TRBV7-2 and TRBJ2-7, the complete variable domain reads GAGVSQSPSNKVTEKGKDVELRCDPISGHTALYWYRQSLGQGLEFLIYFQGNSAPDKSGLPSDRFSAERTGGSVSTLTIQRTQQEDSAVYLCASSWGSYEQYFGPGTRLTVT.

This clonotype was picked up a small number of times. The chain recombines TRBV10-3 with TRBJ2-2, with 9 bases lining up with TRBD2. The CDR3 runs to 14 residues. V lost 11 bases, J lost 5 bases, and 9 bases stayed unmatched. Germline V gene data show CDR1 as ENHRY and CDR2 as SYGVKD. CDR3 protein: CAVWASGKTGELFF. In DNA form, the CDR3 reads TGTGCCGTATGGGCTAGCGGGAAGACCGGGGAGCTGTTTTTT.

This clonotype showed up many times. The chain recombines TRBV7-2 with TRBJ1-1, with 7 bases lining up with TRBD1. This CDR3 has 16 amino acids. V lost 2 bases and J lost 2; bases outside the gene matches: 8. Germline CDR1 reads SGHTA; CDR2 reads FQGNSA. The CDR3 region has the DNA TGTGCCAGCAGCTTAAGTCTGGGACAGTATAACACTGAAGCTTTCTTT. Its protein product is CASSLSLGQYNTEAFF. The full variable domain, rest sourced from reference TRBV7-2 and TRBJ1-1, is GAGVSQSPSNKVTEKGKDVELRCDPISGHTALYWYRQSLGQGLEFLIYFQGNSAPDKSGLPSDRFSAERTGGSVSTLTIQRTQQEDSAVYLCASSLSLGQYNTEAFFGQGTRLTVV.

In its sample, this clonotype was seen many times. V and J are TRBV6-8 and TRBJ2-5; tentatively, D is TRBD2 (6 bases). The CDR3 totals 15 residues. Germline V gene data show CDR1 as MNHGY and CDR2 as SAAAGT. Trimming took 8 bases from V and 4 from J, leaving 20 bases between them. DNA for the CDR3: TGTGCCAGCTCTACGCTTGGGGGGAGCCGAGAGACCCAGTACTTC. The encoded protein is CASSTLGGSRETQYF.

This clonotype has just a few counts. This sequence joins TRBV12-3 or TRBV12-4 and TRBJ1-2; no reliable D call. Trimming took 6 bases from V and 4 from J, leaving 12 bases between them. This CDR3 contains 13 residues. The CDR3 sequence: CASSSTASYGYTF. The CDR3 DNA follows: TGTGCCAGCAGCAGCACAGCCAGCTATGGCTACACCTTC.

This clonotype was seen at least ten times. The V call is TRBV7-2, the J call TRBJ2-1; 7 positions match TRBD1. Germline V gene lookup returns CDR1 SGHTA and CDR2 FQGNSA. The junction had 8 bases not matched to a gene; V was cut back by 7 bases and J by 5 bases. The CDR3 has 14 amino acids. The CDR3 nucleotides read TGTGCCAGCACCTACGGGACAGACAACAATGAGCAGTTCTTC. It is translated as CASTYGTDNNEQFF.

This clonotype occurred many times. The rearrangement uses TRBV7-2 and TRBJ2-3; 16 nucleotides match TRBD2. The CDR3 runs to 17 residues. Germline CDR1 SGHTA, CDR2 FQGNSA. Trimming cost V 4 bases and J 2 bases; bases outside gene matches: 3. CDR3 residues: CASSSGTSGGATDTQYF. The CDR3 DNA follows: TGTGCCAGCAGCTCTGGGACTAGCGGGGGGGCCACAGATACGCAGTATTTT.

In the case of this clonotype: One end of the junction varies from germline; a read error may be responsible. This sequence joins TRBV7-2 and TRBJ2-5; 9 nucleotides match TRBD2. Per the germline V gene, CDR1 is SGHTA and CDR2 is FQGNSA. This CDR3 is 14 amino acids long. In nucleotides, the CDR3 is TGTGCCAGCAGCCCTAGCGGGATACAAGAGACCAAGTACTTC. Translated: CASSPSGIQETKYF.

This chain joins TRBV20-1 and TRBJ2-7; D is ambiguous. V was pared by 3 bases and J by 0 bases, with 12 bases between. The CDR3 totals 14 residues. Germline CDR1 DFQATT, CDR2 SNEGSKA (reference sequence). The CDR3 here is CSARAEPSSYEQYF. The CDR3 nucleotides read TGCAGTGCTAGGGCGGAGCCTAGCTCCTACGAGCAGTACTTC.

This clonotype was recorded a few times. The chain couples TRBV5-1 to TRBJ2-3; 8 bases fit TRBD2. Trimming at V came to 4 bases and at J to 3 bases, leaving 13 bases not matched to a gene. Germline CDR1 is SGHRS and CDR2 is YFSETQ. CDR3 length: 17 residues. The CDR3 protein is CASSHVSGVSLTDTQYF. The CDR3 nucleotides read TGCGCCAGCAGCCATGTTAGCGGGGTCTCTTTAACAGATACGCAGTATTTT.

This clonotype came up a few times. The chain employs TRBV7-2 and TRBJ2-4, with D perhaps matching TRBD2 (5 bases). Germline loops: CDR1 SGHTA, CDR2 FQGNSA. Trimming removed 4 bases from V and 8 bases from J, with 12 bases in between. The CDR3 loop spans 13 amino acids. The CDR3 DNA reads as TGTGCCAGCAGCTCCGCCGCGGGTGACATTCAGTACTTC. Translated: CASSSAAGDIQYF.

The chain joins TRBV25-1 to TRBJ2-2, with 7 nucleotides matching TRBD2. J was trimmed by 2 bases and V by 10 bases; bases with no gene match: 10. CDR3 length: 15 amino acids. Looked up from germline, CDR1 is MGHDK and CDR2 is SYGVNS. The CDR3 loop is CATEGTSVNTGELFF. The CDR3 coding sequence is TGTGCCACGGAGGGCACTAGCGTAAACACCGGGGAGCTGTTTTTT.

This CDR3 reads CASSLVAGDSNYGYTF. CDR3 DNA: TGCGCCAGCAGCTTGGTTGCTGGGGACTCTAACTATGGCTACACCTTC. The chain employs TRBV5-1 and TRBJ1-2, with a weak D call TRBD1 (5 bases). The germline V and J ends were trimmed by 0 bases and 0 bases, with 12 bases remaining between them. Per the germline V gene, CDR1 is SGHRS and CDR2 is YFSETQ. There are 16 residues in the CDR3.

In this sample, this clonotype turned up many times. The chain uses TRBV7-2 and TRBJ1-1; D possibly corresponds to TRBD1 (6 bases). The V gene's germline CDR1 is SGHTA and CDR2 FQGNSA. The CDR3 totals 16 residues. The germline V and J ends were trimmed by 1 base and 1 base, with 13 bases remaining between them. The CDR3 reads CASSLGGGTSNTEAFF. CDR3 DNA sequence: TGTGCCAGCAGCTTAGGGGGTGGGACATCGAACACTGAAGCTTTCTTT.

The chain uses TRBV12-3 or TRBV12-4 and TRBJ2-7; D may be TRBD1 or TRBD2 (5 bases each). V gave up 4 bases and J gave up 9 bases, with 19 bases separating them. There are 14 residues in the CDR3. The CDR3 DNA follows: TGTGCCAGCAGTTCCCCCGGGACGGCGAGTGGGCAGTACTTC. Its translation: CASSSPGTASGQYF.

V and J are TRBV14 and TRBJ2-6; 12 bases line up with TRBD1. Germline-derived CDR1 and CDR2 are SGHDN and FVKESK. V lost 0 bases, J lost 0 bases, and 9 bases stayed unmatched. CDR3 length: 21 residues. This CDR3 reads CASSQEGQGAFLSSGANVLTF. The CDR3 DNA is TGTGCCAGCAGCCAAGAGGGACAGGGGGCCTTCCTATCCTCTGGGGCCAACGTCCTGACTTTC.

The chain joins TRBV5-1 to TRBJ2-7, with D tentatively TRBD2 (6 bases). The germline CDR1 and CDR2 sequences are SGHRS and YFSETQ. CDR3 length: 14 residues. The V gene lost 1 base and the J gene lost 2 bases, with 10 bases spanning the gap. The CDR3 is CASSLRAGPYEQYF. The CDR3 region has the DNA TGCGCCAGCAGCTTGCGAGCGGGCCCCTACGAGCAGTACTTC.

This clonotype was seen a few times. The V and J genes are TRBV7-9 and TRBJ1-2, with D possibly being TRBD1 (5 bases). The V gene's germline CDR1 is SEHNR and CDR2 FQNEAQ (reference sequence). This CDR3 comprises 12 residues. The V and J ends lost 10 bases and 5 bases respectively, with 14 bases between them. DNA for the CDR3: TGTGCCACAGCCAGGGATTTGTATGGCTACACCTTC. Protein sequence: CATARDLYGYTF.

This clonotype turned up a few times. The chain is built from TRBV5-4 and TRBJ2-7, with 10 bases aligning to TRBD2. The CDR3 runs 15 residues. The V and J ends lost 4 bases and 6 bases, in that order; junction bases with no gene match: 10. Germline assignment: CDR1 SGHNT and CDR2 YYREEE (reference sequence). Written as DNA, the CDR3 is TGTGCCAGCAGCCATAAAGCGGGGGGGCCAGTCGAGCAGTACTTC. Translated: CASSHKAGGPVEQYF.

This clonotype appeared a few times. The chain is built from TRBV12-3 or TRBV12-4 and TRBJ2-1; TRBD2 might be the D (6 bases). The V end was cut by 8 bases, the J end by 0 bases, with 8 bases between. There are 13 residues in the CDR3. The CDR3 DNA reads TGTGCCAGCGGGGGAGGCTCCTACAATGAGCAGTTCTTC. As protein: CASGGGSYNEQFF.